These 27 T cell receptor beta chains came from one sample sequenced in a study. TCRdb processed the 5' RACE reads anew with MiXCR; each CDR3 protein has one entry. This repertoire shows 50,000 to 80,000 distinct CDR3 sequences, under 25% found once; its top ten account for 2.5% to 3%. Sequencing was carried out using memory CD4+ T cells sorted from a lymph node. Documented subset: memory CD4+ T cells, CD4+CD45RO+CD25-. The receptor set was obtained from a female donor with breast cancer.

This clonotype came up a few times. This chain uses TRBV19 with TRBJ1-5, with D perhaps matching TRBD1 (6 bases). The CDR3 covers 16 residues. Deletions cut 10 bases from V and 4 bases from J, with 23 bases between. Looked up from germline, CDR1 is LNHDA and CDR2 is SQIVND (reference sequence). The DNA of the CDR3 is TGTGCCACAACAATACAAGGGGGGAACACAAATCAGCCCCAGCATTTT. It encodes CATTIQGGNTNQPQHF.

This clonotype was observed a few times. The V and J genes are TRBV20-1 and TRBJ1-2; 8 bases fit TRBD1. Trimming cost V 2 bases and J 6 bases; bases outside gene matches: 11. CDR3 length: 15 amino acids. Germline V gene lookup returns CDR1 DFQATT and CDR2 SNEGSKA (reference sequence). For the CDR3, the DNA is TGCAGTGCTAGAACCCCTGGACAGGGACGTGATGGCTACACCTTC. This codes for CSARTPGQGRDGYTF.

This sequence joins TRBV28 and TRBJ2-2, with 8 bases matching TRBD2. In germline, CDR1 is MDHEN, CDR2 SYDVKM. V trimming: 3 bases; J trimming: 6 bases; junction bases outside the gene matches: 9. The CDR3 has 16 residues. The CDR3 protein is CASSLSGGPDSGELFF. The CDR3 nucleotides read TGTGCCAGCAGTTTGTCGGGAGGGCCGGATTCCGGGGAGCTGTTTTTT.

The chain recombines TRBV5-1 with TRBJ2-7, with a possible D match to TRBD1 (5 bases). This CDR3 has 14 amino acids. The germline CDR1 and CDR2 sequences are SGHRS and YFSETQ. With 3 bases removed from V and 0 bases from J, the gap between germline ends came to 10 bases. The DNA for the CDR3 is TGCGCCAGCAGCTCAACAGACAGCTCCTACGAGCAGTACTTC. It codes for CASSSTDSSYEQYF.

The J gene is TRBJ2-5, the V gene TRBV6-1; D might be TRBD2 (6 bases). In germline, CDR1 is MNHNS, CDR2 SASEGT. The germline V and J ends were trimmed by 6 bases and 3 bases, with 14 bases remaining between them. The CDR3 extends over 14 amino acids. CDR3 in DNA: TGTGCCAGCAGCTTATTAGGAGGGGAAGAGACCCAGTACTTC. It codes for CASSLLGGEETQYF.

This clonotype was detected many times. The chain is built from TRBV6-5 and TRBJ2-3, with D perhaps matching TRBD1 (6 bases). CDR1 and CDR2 (germline): MNHEY, SVGAGI. Deletions cut 5 bases from V and 5 bases from J, with 11 bases between. The CDR3 has 13 residues. For the CDR3, the DNA is TGTGCCAGCAGTCTTTACAGGGAAGATACGCAGTATTTT. Its protein product is CASSLYREDTQYF.

A few counts support this clonotype. V is TRBV28 and J is TRBJ2-5; 8 bases are shared with TRBD2. This CDR3 has 17 amino acids. The V segment lost 6 bases and the J segment 4 bases; nucleotides outside the gene matches: 16. CDR1 MDHEN and CDR2 SYDVKM come from the germline V gene. The CDR3 DNA follows: TGTGCCAGCAGCGACCCCTCGGGGGGGGGCGCCGGAGAGACCCAGTACTTC. Amino acids: CASSDPSGGGAGETQYF. Together with reference TRBV28 and TRBJ2-5, the CDR3 gives the full variable domain: DVKVTQSSRYLVKRTGEKVFLECVQDMDHENMFWYRQDPGLGLRLIYFSYDVKMKEKGDIPEGYSVSREKKERFSLILESASTNQTSMYLCASSDPSGGGAGETQYFGPGTRLLVL.

A few counts support this clonotype. This chain uses TRBV6-5 with TRBJ1-2; 7 bases fit TRBD1. The CDR3 contains 13 residues. Germline V gene lookup returns CDR1 MNHEY and CDR2 SVGAGI. Germline trimming cut 6 bases from V and 8 bases from J; bases unmatched to any gene: 9. The DNA for the CDR3 is TGTGCCAGCAGACGTCCCGGGACAGAGGGCTACACCTTC. This translates into CASRRPGTEGYTF.

The chain is built from TRBV7-8 and TRBJ2-1; a possible D gene is TRBD2 (5 bases). CDR1 SGHVS and CDR2 FQNEAQ come from the germline V gene. The CDR3 has 15 residues. The V and J ends lost 4 bases and 5 bases respectively, with 15 bases between them. The CDR3 here is CASSSRTSSHNEQFF. The CDR3 nucleotides read TGTGCCAGCAGCTCGCGAACTAGTTCCCACAATGAGCAGTTCTTC.

This clonotype was observed many times. V and J are TRBV7-2 and TRBJ2-1; TRBD1 aligns across 7 bases. CDR3 length: 13 amino acids. Germline values: CDR1 SGHTA, CDR2 FQGNSA. V dropped 0 bases and J dropped 9; count of bases not matched to a gene: 2. The CDR3 here is CASSLAHRGEQFF. Written as DNA, the CDR3 is TGTGCCAGCAGCTTAGCCCACAGGGGTGAGCAGTTCTTC. Full variable domain (rest looked up from reference TRBV7-2 and TRBJ2-1): GAGVSQSPSNKVTEKGKDVELRCDPISGHTALYWYRQSLGQGLEFLIYFQGNSAPDKSGLPSDRFSAERTGGSVSTLTIQRTQQEDSAVYLCASSLAHRGEQFFGPGTRLTVL.

This clonotype was found a few times. The rearrangement joins TRBV5-1 to TRBJ1-1, with D tentatively TRBD1 (5 bases). V dropped 3 bases and J dropped 4 bases, with 10 bases sitting between them. The germline V gene has CDR1 SGHRS and CDR2 YFSETQ. This CDR3 has 13 residues. For the CDR3, the DNA is TGCGCCAGCAGCTCCGACAGATCCACTGAAGCTTTCTTT. As protein: CASSSDRSTEAFF.

This clonotype was observed many times. This chain links TRBV5-1 with TRBJ2-1, with 7 bases fitting TRBD2. The J segment lost 3 bases and the V segment lost 4 bases, leaving 10 bases of the junction unmatched. Germline loops: CDR1 SGHRS, CDR2 YFSETQ. The CDR3 is 16 residues long. The CDR3 region is CASSVLSSGLYNEQFF. In nucleotides, the CDR3 is TGCGCCAGCAGCGTACTCTCTAGCGGACTCTACAATGAGCAGTTCTTC.

To note about this clonotype: The conserved phenylalanine or tryptophan is not found at the CDR3 terminus, so this likely reflects a read error. V gene TRBV20-1 combines with J gene TRBJ1-2, with 10 bases fitting TRBD1. The CDR3 sequence is 16 residues long. Unmatched junction bases numbered 8, after V lost 3 bases and J lost 1 base. Germline V gene data show CDR1 as DFQATT and CDR2 as SNEGSKA (reference sequence). CDR3 nucleotide sequence: TGCAGTGCTAGGGACGACGGGACAGGGGATAACTATGGCTACACCCTC. Its translation: CSARDDGTGDNYGYTL.

This clonotype was seen many times. The chain carries TRBV5-5 and TRBJ2-3, with 9 bases lining up with TRBD2. Germline V gene lookup returns CDR1 SGHKS and CDR2 YYEKEE (reference sequence). J gave up 2 bases and V 0 bases, and 10 bases lay outside the gene matches. The CDR3 contains 18 residues. The CDR3 DNA is TGTGCCAGCAGCTTGGACCTAGCGGGACGACAACTCACAGATACGCAGTATTTT. It codes for CASSLDLAGRQLTDTQYF.

The V call is TRBV28, the J call TRBJ1-4, with 7 bases lining up with TRBD1. V trimming: 2 bases; J trimming: 5 bases; junction bases outside the gene matches: 2. Per the germline V gene, CDR1 is MDHEN and CDR2 is SYDVKM. The CDR3 is made up of 14 amino acids. CDR3 sequence: CASSLQGGNEKLFF. For the CDR3, the DNA is TGTGCCAGCAGTTTACAGGGGGGAAATGAAAAACTGTTTTTT.

This clonotype was seen more than once but under ten times. The chain joins TRBV3-1 to TRBJ2-5; 8 nucleotides align to TRBD2. Germline CDR1 LGHDT, CDR2 YNNKEL (reference sequence). The V segment lost 1 base and the J segment 5 bases; nucleotides outside the gene matches: 18. CDR3 length: 19 residues. The CDR3, as DNA: TGTGCCAGCAGCCAAGTCCGAGCGGGAGAATCGGTCAGAACTGAGACCCAGTACTTC. This sequence encodes CASSQVRAGESVRTETQYF.

The chain joins TRBV4-2 to TRBJ1-5; D is ambiguous. The CDR3 spans 15 residues. Germline V lookup: CDR1 LGHNA, CDR2 YNFKEQ. Trimming shortened V by 0 bases and J by 4 bases, and 10 bases separated the two germline ends. In DNA, the CDR3 is TGTGCCAGCAGCCAAGATCAGCACGGTAATCAGCCCCAGCATTTT. Amino acid sequence: CASSQDQHGNQPQHF.

This clonotype was seen ten or more times. This chain connects TRBV12-3 or TRBV12-4 to TRBJ2-2, with TRBD2 matching over 9 bases. This CDR3 region has 16 residues. With V trimmed by 6 bases and J by 5 bases, 10 bases remained unmatched. The DNA of the CDR3 is TGTGCCAGCAGCCCTATGCTAGCGGGAAGTACCGGGGAGCTGTTTTTT. Residues: CASSPMLAGSTGELFF.

This clonotype appeared a few times. This chain joins TRBV19 and TRBJ1-5; 7 nucleotides agree with TRBD1. This CDR3 has 13 amino acids. Trimming cost V 0 bases and J 11 bases; bases outside gene matches: 4. Germline loops: CDR1 LNHDA, CDR2 SQIVND (reference sequence). In nucleotides, the CDR3 is TGTGCCAGTAGTATAGATAGGGGGCAGGCCCAGCATTTT. It translates to CASSIDRGQAQHF.

Only a few counts were recorded for this clonotype. As DNA, the CDR3 is TGCGCCAGCAGCCCCACAGGAGTGGAAGAGACCCAGTACTTC. Protein product: CASSPTGVEETQYF. V gene TRBV5-1 combines with J gene TRBJ2-5; TRBD1 might be the D (5 bases). The V gene lost 4 bases and the J gene lost 3 bases, with 13 bases spanning the gap. This CDR3 region has 14 residues. The germline V gene has CDR1 SGHRS and CDR2 YFSETQ.

V gene TRBV3-1 combines with J gene TRBJ1-1, with a weak D call TRBD1 (6 bases). The CDR3 is 13 residues long. Trimming cost V 4 bases and J 7 bases, with 13 bases left between them. Germline values: CDR1 LGHDT, CDR2 YNNKEL (reference sequence). CDR3 DNA sequence: TGTGCCAGCAGCCCGCAACAGGGTATTGAAGCTTTCTTT. Its protein is CASSPQQGIEAFF.

On this clonotype itself: The CDR3 ends on some other residue instead of the conserved phenylalanine or tryptophan, so this is likely a read error. The chain links TRBV7-8 to TRBJ2-1; 9 bases align to TRBD2. CDR3 length equals 16 residues. V trimming: 5 bases; J trimming: 9 bases; junction bases outside the gene matches: 14. Germline CDR1 and CDR2: SGHVS and FQNEAQ. As DNA, the CDR3 is TGTGCCAGCAGCCCTCAAAGGACTAGCGCACAGGGTGAGCAGTTCTGC. Translating gives CASSPQRTSAQGEQFC.

On this clonotype: Here the CDR3 omits its conserved ending phenylalanine or tryptophan, so a read error is the likely source. The chain combines TRBV12-5 with TRBJ1-2, with D perhaps matching TRBD1 (5 bases). Trimming removed 8 bases at V and 3 bases at J, with 13 bases between. Germline lookup yields CDR1 LGHNT and CDR2 FRNRAP. The CDR3 runs 13 residues. The CDR3 here is CASNPDSDYGYTL. CDR3 DNA sequence: TGTGCTAGTAATCCCGACAGCGACTATGGCTACACCCTC.

The chain couples TRBV7-2 to TRBJ2-5; D remains unclear. V lost 5 bases to trimming and J lost 2 bases, with 9 bases between them. The CDR3 loop spans 13 amino acids. The germline V gene encodes CDR1 SGHTA and CDR2 FQGNSA. The CDR3 protein is CASSQVGQETQYF. CDR3 nucleotide sequence: TGTGCCAGCAGCCAAGTAGGACAAGAGACCCAGTACTTC.

This clonotype was observed at least ten times. V gene TRBV6-1 combines with J gene TRBJ2-5; no definite D call. Germline V gene sequence: CDR1 MNHNS, CDR2 SASEGT. V was cut by 5 bases and J by 6 bases, with 16 bases left in between. The CDR3 has 14 amino acids. CDR3 residues: CASSPTFLLKTQYF. CDR3 nucleotide sequence: TGTGCCAGCAGTCCCACATTTCTCCTGAAGACCCAGTACTTC.

In its sample, this clonotype was seen a few times. One end of the junction does not line up with germline, which may come from a read error. The rearrangement links TRBV6-2 or TRBV6-3 to TRBJ2-5, with D maybe TRBD1 (7 bases). CDR1 and CDR2 (germline): MNHEY, SVGEGT. The CDR3 runs 16 residues. CDR3 region: CATSDPGGPRGETQYF. CDR3 sequence (DNA): TGTGCCACCAGTGACCCAGGGGGGCCCCGGGGAGAGACCCAGTACTTC.

The chain recombines TRBV7-2 with TRBJ2-5; perhaps TRBD1 as D (6 bases). Trimming shortened V by 2 bases and J by 5 bases, and 12 bases separated the two germline ends. The CDR3 spans 14 residues. Looked up from germline, CDR1 is SGHTA and CDR2 is FQGNSA. In DNA, the CDR3 is TGTGCCAGCAGCTTAACAGGGCTTTGGGAGACCCAGTACTTC. Its translation is CASSLTGLWETQYF.